The TCR beta chain under discussion was sequenced for a study of T cell responses to AZD1222 COVID-19 vaccine. Regarding the study as a whole: Nearly half of spike-specific TCRs reportedly target variant regions that are unmutated in the B.1.351 and B.1.1.7 variants.

Clones were read by immunoSEQ multiplex PCR, and TCRdb kept only the in-frame ones, dropping some. Counted here are approximately 210,000 clones, approximately 94% occurring once; the ten biggest clones make up 1.7%. Details on this clone: Its antigen remains unknown.

CDR3 length: 17 residues. Germline trimming cut 0 bases from V and 6 bases from J; bases unmatched to any gene: 4. Germline-derived CDR1 and CDR2 are LGHDT and YNNKEL (reference sequence). The receptor's source is an adult who received the MenACWY meningococcal vaccine as a control. Sequencing was performed on peripheral blood, taken 28 days after the second dose of the MenACWY control vaccine. The chain employs TRBV3-1 (or the pseudogene TRBV3-2) and TRBJ2-1, with 14 bases matching TRBD2. CDR3 nucleotides: TGTGCCAGCAGCCAAGAGACGGGACTAGCGGGAGTCAATGAGCAGTTCTTC. Its translation is CASSQETGLAGVNEQFF.